This entry lists 21 T cell receptor beta chains sequenced from one sample in a study of identical twins. One entry per CDR3 protein results from TCRdb running MiXCR on the 5' RACE reads. The top ten hold roughly 0.9% of the sample, which has roughly 540,000 distinct CDR3 sequences, 22% seen once. This sample also appeared in a second study, on T cells expressing NK-cell markers.

The sequencing input was CD4+ T cells sorted from blood. All receptors derive from a woman younger than 35 in good health.

The chain links TRBV7-2 to TRBJ1-6; the match to TRBD1 covers 8 bases. The CDR3 spans 12 residues. Germline values: CDR1 SGHTA, CDR2 FQGNSA. V gave up 5 bases and J gave up 12 bases; unmatched junction bases: 3. Written as DNA, the CDR3 is TGTGCCAGCAGCGTAACAGGGGGACCCCTCCACTTT. This sequence encodes CASSVTGGPLHF.

This clonotype showed up just a few times. V and J are TRBV4-2 and TRBJ1-5; the D gene is possibly TRBD1 (5 bases). V lost 0 bases and J 7 bases, leaving 13 bases between the germline ends. Per germline, CDR1 LGHNA and CDR2 YNFKEQ. This CDR3 has 15 residues. Here the CDR3 DNA reads TGTGCCAGCAGCCAAGATGTGGAGGGGAACCAGCCCCAGCATTTT. Its protein product is CASSQDVEGNQPQHF.

The chain carries TRBV20-1 and TRBJ2-7; either TRBD1 or TRBD2 may supply D (5 bases each). This CDR3 spans 15 amino acids. V lost 3 bases, J lost 2 bases, and 17 bases lay in between. Germline-derived CDR1 and CDR2 are DFQATT and SNEGSKA (reference sequence). The CDR3 protein is CSASGASHKPYEQYF. In DNA form, the CDR3 reads TGCAGTGCTAGCGGGGCGTCTCACAAGCCCTACGAGCAGTACTTC.

The chain has TRBV6-1 and TRBJ2-1; 12 bases are a match to TRBD2. This CDR3 is built from 17 residues. J lost 5 bases, V lost 6 bases, and 11 bases had no gene match. Germline CDR1 MNHNS, CDR2 SASEGT. The CDR3 DNA follows: TGTGCCAGCAGCTCGATTCGGACTAGCGGGATGCACAATGAGCAGTTCTTC. It specifies CASSSIRTSGMHNEQFF.

V is TRBV10-3 and J is TRBJ2-3; TRBD2 matches at 7 bases. The CDR3 loop spans 15 amino acids. Germline CDR1 and CDR2: ENHRY and SYGVKD. Germline trimming cut 8 bases from V and 5 bases from J; bases unmatched to any gene: 13. CDR3 bases: TGTGCCATCGGACCTGGGAGGGCCACAGGAGATACGCAGTATTTT. It translates to CAIGPGRATGDTQYF.

V and J are TRBV11-2 and TRBJ2-7; 11 positions agree with TRBD1. The CDR3 is 16 amino acids. The germline CDR1 and CDR2 sequences are SGHAT and FQNNGV. V was pared by 5 bases and J by 3 bases, with 9 bases of the junction left unmatched. The CDR3 DNA sequence: TGTGCCAGCAGCCGGTACGGGACAGGGGGTGTCTACGAGCAGTACTTC. Translated, it gives CASSRYGTGGVYEQYF.

This clonotype has just a few counts. The V call is TRBV2, the J call TRBJ1-1, with 8 nucleotides matching TRBD1. Trimming removed 6 bases from V and 5 bases from J; junction bases left unmatched: 8. The CDR3 contains 14 residues. Germline CDR1 is SNHLY and CDR2 is FYNNEI. The CDR3 coding sequence is TGTGCCAGCAGACCAACAGGGGGTATGACTGAAGCTTTCTTT. This sequence encodes CASRPTGGMTEAFF.

This clonotype has just one count. The gene calls are TRBV20-1 and TRBJ2-2; D unresolved. There are 14 residues in the CDR3. Germline loops: CDR1 DFQATT, CDR2 SNEGSKA (reference sequence). V lost 2 bases, J lost 4 bases, and 11 bases lay in between. The CDR3 is CSARLAATTGELFF. Here the CDR3 DNA reads TGCAGTGCTAGACTTGCGGCTACCACCGGGGAGCTGTTTTTT.

The rearrangement joins TRBV2 to TRBJ2-1; D call uncertain. The CDR3 extends over 18 amino acids. CDR1 is SNHLY, CDR2 FYNNEI, per germline. V gave up 7 bases and J gave up 1 base, with 23 bases separating them. The CDR3 protein is CASNPGSNSAVSYNEQFF. In DNA, the CDR3 is TGTGCCAGCAACCCCGGATCAAACTCAGCAGTGTCCTACAATGAGCAGTTCTTC. The full variable domain, its missing parts supplied by reference TRBV2 and TRBJ2-1, is EPEVTQTPSHQVTQMGQEVILRCVPISNHLYFYWYRQILGQKVEFLVSFYNNEISEKSEIFDDQFSVERPDGSNFTLKIRSTKLEDSAMYFCASNPGSNSAVSYNEQFFGPGTRLTVL.

This clonotype was counted between two and nine times. The chain uses TRBV29-1 and TRBJ2-2; 9 nucleotides align to TRBD1. The CDR3 covers 15 residues. CDR1 and CDR2 (germline): SQVTM, ANQGSEA. V shed 4 bases, J shed 5 bases, and the junction held 8 bases outside the gene matches. The CDR3 spells CSVVVGQGRTGELFF. In nucleotides, the CDR3 is TGCAGCGTTGTGGTGGGACAGGGAAGGACCGGGGAGCTGTTTTTT.

This clonotype showed up just a few times. The chain employs TRBV20-1 and TRBJ2-2, with 11 nucleotides matching TRBD1. The CDR3 length is 17 residues. With V trimmed by 3 bases and J by 5 bases, 11 bases remained unmatched. Germline V CDR1 and CDR2: DFQATT, SNEGSKA (reference sequence). CDR3 loop: CSARAWGQGGPTGELFF. CDR3 in DNA: TGCAGTGCTAGGGCCTGGGGACAGGGGGGGCCTACCGGGGAGCTGTTTTTT.

This clonotype was detected only a few times. The chain carries TRBV20-1 and TRBJ2-5, with TRBD1 as a possible D gene (6 bases). This CDR3 spans 13 amino acids. Trimming cost V 7 bases and J 2 bases, with 14 bases left between them. Germline V gene data show CDR1 as DFQATT and CDR2 as SNEGSKA (reference sequence). The CDR3 protein is CSGSGVVQETQYF. The DNA of the CDR3 is TGCAGTGGTTCAGGGGTCGTACAAGAGACCCAGTACTTC.

This clonotype appeared a few times. The V and J genes are TRBV7-9 and TRBJ2-5; no clear D gene. Germline V gives CDR1 SEHNR, CDR2 FQNEAQ (reference sequence). There are 14 residues in the CDR3. Trimming shortened V by 1 base and J by 5 bases, and 11 bases separated the two germline ends. The CDR3: CASSLGAGSETQYF. The CDR3, as DNA: TGTGCCAGCAGCTTAGGCGCCGGGTCGGAGACCCAGTACTTC.

V and J are TRBV20-1 and TRBJ2-7, with 11 bases lining up with TRBD2. CDR3 length: 17 amino acids. From germline, CDR1 is DFQATT and CDR2 SNEGSKA (reference sequence). V dropped 3 bases and J dropped 4; count of bases not matched to a gene: 14. CDR3 bases: TGCAGTGCTAGTCGGACTACTAGCGGGAGATACCTGTACGAGCAGTACTTC. As protein: CSASRTTSGRYLYEQYF.

The chain is built from TRBV12-3 or TRBV12-4 and TRBJ2-7; 8 bases match TRBD1. Losses at the gene ends were 5 bases for V and 2 bases for J; bases not matched to a gene: 8. The length of the CDR3 is 15 residues. CDR3 DNA sequence: TGTGCCAGCAGTCCTACAGGGGGAATGACCTACGAGCAGTACTTC. Amino acid sequence: CASSPTGGMTYEQYF.

Turning to this clonotype: Sequence at one end of the junction differs from germline and may be a read error. The chain combines TRBV9 with TRBJ2-1; the D is unclear. This CDR3 has 14 residues. The germline gives CDR1 SGDLS, CDR2 YYNGEE. In DNA form, the CDR3 reads TGTGCCAACAGCGTAGCAGCGTTGTACAATGAGCAGTTCTTC. This sequence encodes CANSVAALYNEQFF.

This rearrangement joins TRBV12-3 or TRBV12-4 to TRBJ1-1, with unresolved D. This CDR3 spans 15 amino acids. Trimming took off 3 bases at V and 0 bases at J, with 11 bases between the two ends. The CDR3 bases are TGTGCCAGCAGTTTTGAAGCTTTCATGAACACTGAAGCTTTCTTT. Protein sequence: CASSFEAFMNTEAFF.

This clonotype was counted many times. The chain couples TRBV7-2 to TRBJ2-1; D is ambiguous. The CDR3 runs 15 residues. V was cut by 6 bases and J by 0 bases, with 12 bases left in between. CDR1 is SGHTA and CDR2 is FQGNSA in the germline V gene. The CDR3 nucleotides read TGTGCCAGCAGTTTTTCCCAGAGCTCCTACAATGAGCAGTTCTTC. This codes for CASSFSQSSYNEQFF.

This chain joins TRBV24-1 and TRBJ2-3; D uncertain. Trimming left V 5 bases short and J 0 bases short, with 5 bases between. The CDR3 consists of 13 residues. CDR1 and CDR2 (germline): KGHDR, SFDVKD. CDR3 DNA sequence: TGTGCCACCAGTGTAGGGAGCACAGATACGCAGTATTTT. Its translation: CATSVGSTDTQYF.

This chain connects TRBV12-3 or TRBV12-4 to TRBJ2-7, with a tentative D call TRBD2 (6 bases). Trimming left V 5 bases short and J 2 bases short, with 13 bases between. This CDR3 is 14 amino acids long. The DNA of the CDR3 is TGTGCCAGCAGTCCCCCCCCGGGGGCCTACGAGCAGTACTTC. Translated, it gives CASSPPPGAYEQYF.

This clonotype appeared a few times. The chain links TRBV20-1 to TRBJ2-7; D is ambiguous. Between the trimmed V and J ends, which lost 5 bases and 3 bases, there was a span of 14 bases. The germline V gene encodes CDR1 DFQATT and CDR2 SNEGSKA (reference sequence). The CDR3 length is 13 residues. The CDR3 loop is CSARAFRYYEQYF. For the CDR3, the DNA is TGCAGTGCTCGTGCATTCAGATACTACGAGCAGTACTTC.